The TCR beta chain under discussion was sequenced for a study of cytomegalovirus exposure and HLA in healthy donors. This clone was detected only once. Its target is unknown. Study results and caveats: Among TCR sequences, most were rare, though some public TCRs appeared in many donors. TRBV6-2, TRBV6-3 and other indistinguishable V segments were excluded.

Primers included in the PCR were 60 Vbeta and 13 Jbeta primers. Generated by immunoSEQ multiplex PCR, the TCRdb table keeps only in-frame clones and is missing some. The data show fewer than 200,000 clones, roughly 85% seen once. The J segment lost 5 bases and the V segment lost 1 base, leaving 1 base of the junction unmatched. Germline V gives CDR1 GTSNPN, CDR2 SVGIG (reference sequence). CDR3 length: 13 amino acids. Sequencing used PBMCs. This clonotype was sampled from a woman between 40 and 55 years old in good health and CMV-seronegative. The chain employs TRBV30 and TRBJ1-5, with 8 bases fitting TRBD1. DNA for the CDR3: TGTGCCTGGAGTGACAGGGGGTATCAGCCCCAGCATTTT. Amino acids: CAWSDRGYQPQHF.